The source of this T cell receptor (beta chain) is a study of blood T cell repertoires in COVID-19. Study details: COVID-19 samples collected from the United States, Italy and Spain covered acute and convalescent phases. In each case, the material was cDNA or gDNA derived from T cells, B-cell-depleted T cells, or PBMCs.

In the study's own analysis: Reference gene primers were amplified, and this amplification served to estimate nucleated cell counts. Sequenced by immunoSEQ multiplex PCR; TCRdb stores in-frame clones only, minus some. That table is the source of V, J and clone size, and D and trimming were worked out from the DNA. Among about 230,000 clones listed, 65% to 90% were seen once. The source is a middle-aged woman who had recovered from COVID-19. Sample: peripheral blood.

Here the CDR3 reads CASYITLQGNYGYTF. In nucleotides, the CDR3 is TGTGCCAGTTATATTACCCTTCAGGGCAACTATGGCTACACCTTC. The chain recombines TRBV28 with TRBJ1-2; a possible D gene is TRBD1 (5 bases). In germline, CDR1 is MDHEN, CDR2 SYDVKM. CDR3 size: 15 residues. Between the trimmed V and J ends, which lost 9 bases and 2 bases, there was a span of 19 bases.